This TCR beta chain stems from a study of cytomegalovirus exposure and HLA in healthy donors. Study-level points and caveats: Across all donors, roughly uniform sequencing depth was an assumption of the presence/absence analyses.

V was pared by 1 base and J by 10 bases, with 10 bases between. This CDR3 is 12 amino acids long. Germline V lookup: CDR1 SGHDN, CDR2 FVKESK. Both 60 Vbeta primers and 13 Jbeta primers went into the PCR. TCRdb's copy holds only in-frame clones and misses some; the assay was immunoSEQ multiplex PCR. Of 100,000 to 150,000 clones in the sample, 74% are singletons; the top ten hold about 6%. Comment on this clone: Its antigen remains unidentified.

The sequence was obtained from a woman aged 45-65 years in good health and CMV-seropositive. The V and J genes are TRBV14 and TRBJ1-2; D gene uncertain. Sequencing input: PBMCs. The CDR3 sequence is CASSQVRGSYTF. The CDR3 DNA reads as TGTGCCAGCAGCCAAGTGAGAGGGTCCTACACCTTC.